These 10 T cell receptor beta chains originate from one sample sequenced in a study of T cells expressing NK-cell markers. TCRdb re-called the 5' RACE reads and gives one entry per CDR3 protein, without DNA. This table holds 500,000 or so distinct CDR3 sequences. Sequencing used blood T cells: a sorted CD56 or NKG2C T cell subset, CD4+ or CD8+ T cells, or bulk PBMC T cells (not recorded which). These receptor sequences come from a man younger than 35 in good health.

The chain is built from TRBV6-5 and TRBJ2-1; the TRBD2 assignment by TCRdb is unverifiable without DNA. The CDR3 has 17 amino acids. Germline CDR1 reads MNHEY; CDR2 reads SVGAGI. This CDR3 is CASSYHGGLAGGGMQFF.

The V and J genes are TRBV7-9 and TRBJ2-7; with no DNA, the TCRdb D assignment of TRBD1 cannot be verified. This CDR3 contains 13 residues. Germline CDR1 reads SEHNR; CDR2 reads FQNEAQ (reference sequence). The CDR3: CASGGSGDHEQYF.

This chain connects TRBV30 to TRBJ2-1; lacking DNA, the TRBD2 call made by TCRdb goes unchecked. The germline V gene has CDR1 GTSNPN and CDR2 SVGIG (reference sequence). This CDR3 has 14 residues. CDR3 amino acids: CAWRGQGALPEQFF.

The rearrangement links TRBV29-1 to TRBJ1-2; TCRdb returns TRBD1, unconfirmable since there is no DNA. There are 12 residues in the CDR3. CDR1 and CDR2 (germline): SQVTM, ANQGSEA. The CDR3 is CSVARQGNGYTF. Full variable domain (rest looked up from reference TRBV29-1 and TRBJ1-2): SAVISQKPSRDICQRGTSLTIQCQVDSQVTMMFWYRQQPGQSLTLIATANQGSEATYESGFVIDKFPISRPNLTFSTLTVSNMSPEDSSIYLCSVARQGNGYTFGSGTRLTVV.

The CDR3 region is CANPPNNCRFHNEQFF. The V call is TRBV14, the J call TRBJ2-1; the D call of TRBD1 rests on TCRdb alone, since no DNA is present to check it. The germline gives CDR1 SGHDN, CDR2 FVKESK. This CDR3 has 16 residues.

This rearrangement joins TRBV7-6 to TRBJ2-1. This CDR3 comprises 14 residues. Germline loops: CDR1 SGHVS, CDR2 FNYEAQ. The CDR3 is CASSLVVGPNEQFF.

The rearrangement joins TRBV20-1 to TRBJ2-3. CDR1 and CDR2 from the germline V gene are DFQATT and SNEGSKA (reference sequence). This CDR3 contains 11 residues. The chain's CDR3 is CSAEFGDTQYF.

The rearrangement joins TRBV12-3 or TRBV12-4 to TRBJ1-2; the TCRdb D gene call, TRBD1, has no DNA to confirm it. The CDR3 runs to 14 residues. The chain's CDR3 is CASRADRGDYGYTF.

The chain employs TRBV6-2 or TRBV6-3 and TRBJ2-1; checking the TCRdb D call of TRBD2 is not possible without DNA. The CDR3 sequence is 17 residues long. Per germline, CDR1 MNHEY and CDR2 SVGEGT. The CDR3 sequence: CASSKAGTSGSIDEQFF.

The chain couples TRBV20-1 to TRBJ2-7; TCRdb proposes TRBD1, but this gene call is untestable without DNA. Germline V lookup: CDR1 DFQATT, CDR2 SNEGSKA (reference sequence). The CDR3 has 15 amino acids. The CDR3 region is CSHKAAGQHSSEQYF.